The 20 T cell receptor beta chains presented below share a single source sample, sequenced in a study of Ad26.COV2.S vaccination and SARS-CoV-2 variants. Treatment meaning: about 20 received Ad26.COV2.S at low or high dose, single or two shots; about 5 received placebo; per-sample allocation not given. Material that was analyzed had been drawn on day 63 after the first vaccine or placebo injection. TCRdb keeps only in-frame clones here, not all; method: immunoSEQ multiplex PCR. The sample holds some 410,000 clones, around 92% seen once. The sample consisted of peripheral blood, taken in a trial of Ad26.COV2.S vaccine versus placebo. The receptors originated from a person between 18 and 65 years old who received the Ad26.COV2.S COVID-19 vaccine or a placebo.

Concerning this clone itself: The junction departs from the called germline gene at one end, perhaps through a read error. The chain uses TRBV6-4 and TRBJ2-1; TRBD2 matches 13 bases. Germline V gene data show CDR1 as MRHNA and CDR2 as SNTAGT. The CDR3 runs 14 residues. The CDR3 loop is CASSGAGLAGTWVF. As DNA, the CDR3 is TGTGCCAGCAGTGGCGCGGGACTAGCGGGGACCTGGGTCTTC.

CDR3 nucleotides: TGTGCCAGCAGTCCCGACGAGACCTACGAGCAGTACTTC. Its translation: CASSPDETYEQYF. The J gene is TRBJ2-7, the V gene TRBV7-8; D gene unclear. CDR3 length: 13 amino acids. Germline V gene sequence: CDR1 SGHVS, CDR2 FQNEAQ. V was shortened by 6 bases and J by 2 bases, with 11 bases between the two germline ends.

The rearrangement joins TRBV4-3 to TRBJ1-1; unclear D gene. The CDR3 length is 14 residues. Germline V lookup: CDR1 LGHNA, CDR2 YSLEER. Trimming cost V 2 bases and J 1 base, with 8 bases left between them. The CDR3 coding sequence is TGCGCCAGCAGCCAAAACTTCCAGAACACTGAAGCTTTCTTT. Amino acid sequence: CASSQNFQNTEAFF.

The chain links TRBV7-6 to TRBJ1-2; 7 bases agree with TRBD1. The length of the CDR3 is 16 residues. Germline V gives CDR1 SGHVS, CDR2 FNYEAQ. V shed 5 bases and J 2 bases; nucleotides not matched to a gene: 11. Here the CDR3 DNA reads TGTGCCAGCAGCGACGACGAGACAGGGAGAAACTATGGCTACACCTTC. Amino acid sequence: CASSDDETGRNYGYTF.

In DNA, the CDR3 is TGTGCCAGCAGTGTTCTAGCGGGGGTCCCCGGGGAGCTGTTTTTT. This translates into CASSVLAGVPGELFF. The V and J genes are TRBV2 and TRBJ2-2; 10 bases match TRBD2. The CDR3 sequence is 15 residues long. The J segment lost 6 bases and the V segment lost 4 bases, leaving 5 bases of the junction unmatched. Per the germline V gene, CDR1 is SNHLY and CDR2 is FYNNEI.

This sequence joins TRBV5-1 and TRBJ2-5; the D call may be TRBD1 or TRBD2 (5 bases each). CDR3 length: 14 amino acids. In germline, CDR1 is SGHRS, CDR2 YFSETQ. V lost 3 bases and J lost 2, with 11 bases in between. CDR3 sequence: CASSSSGAQETQYF. Written as DNA, the CDR3 is TGCGCCAGCAGCTCATCCGGGGCACAAGAGACCCAGTACTTC.

The rearrangement uses TRBV29-1 and TRBJ2-5; 12 nucleotides match TRBD2. V lost 1 base and J lost 5; bases outside the gene matches: 2. The CDR3 runs 14 residues. Germline V gives CDR1 SQVTM, CDR2 ANQGSEA. The CDR3 spells CSVEGTSGGETQYF. As DNA, the CDR3 is TGCAGCGTTGAAGGAACTAGCGGGGGGGAGACCCAGTACTTC.

V and J are TRBV4-3 and TRBJ2-3; D could derive from TRBD1 or TRBD2 (5 bases each). Germline loops: CDR1 LGHNA, CDR2 YSLEER. Trimming left V 2 bases short and J 1 base short, with 7 bases between. This CDR3 spans 14 amino acids. CDR3 region: CASSQQGGTDTQYF. CDR3 nucleotide sequence: TGCGCCAGCAGCCAACAGGGAGGCACAGATACGCAGTATTTT.

The chain has TRBV11-2 and TRBJ2-4; TRBD1 matches 10 bases. V shed 5 bases and J 9 bases; nucleotides not matched to a gene: 7. Germline V gene sequence: CDR1 SGHAT, CDR2 FQNNGV. The CDR3 runs to 14 residues. CDR3 amino acids: CASSRDRGEGIQYF. The CDR3 nucleotides are TGTGCCAGCAGCCGGGACAGGGGTGAGGGCATTCAGTACTTC.

This chain uses TRBV7-9 with TRBJ2-5; TRBD2 matches at 8 bases. The V segment lost 4 bases and the J segment 0 bases; nucleotides outside the gene matches: 13. In germline, CDR1 is SEHNR, CDR2 FQNEAQ (reference sequence). This CDR3 region has 18 residues. The CDR3 sequence: CASSSIQVRGAHQETQYF. CDR3 coding DNA: TGTGCCAGCAGCTCCATCCAGGTGCGGGGGGCACACCAAGAGACCCAGTACTTC.

The chain has TRBV6-5 and TRBJ1-5, with D maybe TRBD1 (5 bases). V was cut by 6 bases and J by 2 bases, with 14 bases left in between. The CDR3 has 15 residues. The germline V gene encodes CDR1 MNHEY and CDR2 SVGAGI. The CDR3 DNA reads as TGTGCCAGCAGGGGGGACCTAGCGGGCAATCAGCCCCAGCATTTT. Translating it yields CASRGDLAGNQPQHF.

V gene TRBV18 combines with J gene TRBJ1-5; D gene ambiguous. The CDR3 runs to 13 residues. V dropped 3 bases and J dropped 4 bases, with 7 bases sitting between them. The V gene's germline CDR1 is KGHSH and CDR2 LQKENI. The CDR3 nucleotides are TGTGCCAGCTCACCTTCCGGGAATCAGCCCCAGCATTTT. Its protein product is CASSPSGNQPQHF.

This chain joins TRBV11-2 and TRBJ2-2; D may match TRBD1 or TRBD2 (5 bases each). V dropped 5 bases and J dropped 6 bases, with 16 bases sitting between them. This CDR3 has 15 amino acids. Germline assignment: CDR1 SGHAT and CDR2 FQNNGV. The DNA of the CDR3 is TGTGCCAGCAGCCCGTACTCCCAGGGAGCCGGGGAGCTGTTTTTT. Amino acids: CASSPYSQGAGELFF.

The V gene is TRBV4-3, the J gene TRBJ2-7, with D possibly being TRBD2 (6 bases). The germline V and J ends were trimmed by 1 base and 2 bases, with 12 bases remaining between them. The germline V gene encodes CDR1 LGHNA and CDR2 YSLEER. The CDR3 length is 15 residues. DNA of the CDR3: TGCGCCAGCAGCCAAGGGACCGGGGAGGCCTACGAGCAGTACTTC. Amino acid sequence: CASSQGTGEAYEQYF.

This rearrangement joins TRBV6-5 to TRBJ2-2; the D gene could be TRBD1 or TRBD2 (5 bases each). The CDR3 is 15 residues long. V gave up 4 bases and J gave up 0 bases, with 9 bases separating them. The germline CDR1 and CDR2 sequences are MNHEY and SVGAGI. The CDR3 here is CASSSGPSNTGELFF. The DNA of the CDR3 is TGTGCCAGCAGTTCGGGACCATCGAACACCGGGGAGCTGTTTTTT.

In this sample, this clone turned up a few times. V gene TRBV19 combines with J gene TRBJ1-2; 7 bases are a match to TRBD1. This CDR3 contains 12 residues. Trimming removed 5 bases from V and 8 bases from J; junction bases left unmatched: 5. Per the germline V gene, CDR1 is LNHDA and CDR2 is SQIVND (reference sequence). In DNA, the CDR3 is TGTGCCAGTAGTGCCCGGACAGGCGGCTACACCTTC. This codes for CASSARTGGYTF. The full variable domain, rest sourced from reference TRBV19 and TRBJ1-2, is DGGITQSPKYLFRKEGQNVTLSCEQNLNHDAMYWYRQDPGQGLRLIYYSQIVNDFQKGDIAEGYSVSREKKESFPLTVTSAQKNPTAFYLCASSARTGGYTFGSGTRLTVV.

The chain recombines TRBV11-2 with TRBJ2-2; D remains ambiguous. CDR3 size: 15 residues. Germline V gene lookup returns CDR1 SGHAT and CDR2 FQNNGV. Trimming left V 7 bases short and J 1 base short, with 13 bases between. CDR3 region: CASTPEEGNTGELFF. In DNA form, the CDR3 reads TGTGCCAGCACCCCAGAGGAAGGGAACACCGGGGAGCTGTTTTTT.

V and J are TRBV3-1 (or the pseudogene TRBV3-2) and TRBJ2-7, with 9 positions matching TRBD1. CDR1 and CDR2 (germline): LGHDT, YNNKEL (reference sequence). This CDR3 region has 13 residues. Unmatched junction bases numbered 7, after V lost 4 bases and J lost 9 bases. The chain's CDR3 is CASSRDRDFGQYF. The CDR3 DNA follows: TGTGCCAGCAGCCGGGACAGGGACTTTGGGCAGTACTTC.

J is TRBJ1-1 and V is TRBV7-9; the D gene is possibly TRBD1 (5 bases). CDR3 size: 16 residues. The ends were cut back, 0 bases at V and 8 bases at J, with 19 bases in the middle. The germline gives CDR1 SEHNR, CDR2 FQNEAQ (reference sequence). CDR3 protein: CASSLAVVWGSEEAFF. For the CDR3, the DNA is TGTGCCAGCAGCTTAGCGGTTGTGTGGGGGAGCGAGGAAGCTTTCTTT.

The genes are TRBV6-2 or TRBV6-3 and TRBJ1-5; D may be TRBD1 (5 bases). CDR3 length: 15 residues. Trimming left V 0 bases short and J 5 bases short, with 11 bases between. Per germline, CDR1 MNHEY and CDR2 SVGEGT. DNA of the CDR3: TGTGCCAGCAGTTACTCGGGGCAGACGGATCAGCCCCAGCATTTT. It yields the protein CASSYSGQTDQPQHF.